This T cell receptor (beta chain) was captured by sequencing in a study of blood T cell repertoires in COVID-19. The CDR3 is made up of 13 amino acids. Trimming left V 1 base short and J 7 bases short, with 7 bases between. Germline V gene data show CDR1 as KGHDR and CDR2 as SFDVKD. Repertoires were generated with immunoSEQ multiplex PCR, while TCRdb's copy carries only in-frame clones and drops some. The data hold 70,000 to 80,000 clones, with over 70% observed a single time. Specimen: peripheral blood. This clonotype was sampled from a man over 45 with acute or convalescent COVID-19. J is TRBJ2-1 and V is TRBV24-1, with D uncertain. CDR3 in amino acids: CATSDFWQNEQFF. The CDR3 coding sequence is TGTGCCACCAGTGATTTCTGGCAGAATGAGCAGTTCTTC.